This T cell receptor beta chain was captured by sequencing in a study of beta chain features in type 1 diabetes. Study overall: The samples had 85 million to 140 million sorted cells examined in all. Overall study findings and caveats: Here, the possible influence of HLA type (on TCRB rearrangement) remained unresolved. Shortening that was moderate but significant affected the TCRB CDR3s of Type 1 diabetes patients in all four CD4+ subsets.

Germline CDR1 is LNHDA and CDR2 is SQIVND (reference sequence). This CDR3 region has 17 residues. The ends lost 7 bases at V and 8 bases at J; junction bases unmatched: 14. Expressed TCRB transcripts were sequenced because the entire RNA isolate underwent reverse transcription. Some clones are missing from TCRdb's copy, which holds only in-frame ones; the method was immunoSEQ multiplex PCR. The sample holds fewer than 650,000 clones, about 14% seen once. Concerning this clone: Its antigen remains unknown.

J is TRBJ2-1 and V is TRBV19, with 13 bases matching TRBD2. The source material was naive CD4+ T cells from blood. This clonotype was obtained from a young man in good health. This CDR3 reads CASTKRAGTSGNHEQFF. CDR3 nucleotides: TGTGCCAGTACCAAACGAGCCGGGACTAGCGGGAATCATGAGCAGTTCTTC.